A selection of T cell receptor beta chains follows, all from one sample in a study of OX40 agonist ivuxolimab in advanced cancers. Measured with immunoSEQ multiplex PCR; TCRdb has only the in-frame clones, and not every one. This sample carries nearly 110,000 clones, 85% to 95% of them seen once, and the ten largest clones take approximately 1.3%. The input for sequencing was CD4+ or CD8+ T cells sorted from blood, taken in a trial of the OX40 agonist ivuxolimab. The source of these receptors is an adult with an advanced solid tumor such as melanoma, head and neck, liver or kidney cancer. Both conserved end residues are trimmed from each CDR3. Each record gives: clone size, V gene, J gene, CDR3 protein. Size is stated for part of the rows, as once, few or many counts, or as a class when the clone is expanded.

.	TRBV5-4	TRBJ2-5	ASSLVGLMYQETQY
.	TRBV10-3	TRBJ1-2	ATSTGYGYT
.	TRBV6-1	TRBJ1-2	ASSDRLAGWDYGYT
.	TRBV10-3	TRBJ2-3	AISTGTTEADTQY
.	TRBV18	TRBJ2-1	ASSLSTSGKYNEQF
.	TRBV11-2	TRBJ1-1	ASSLAGPNTEAF
.	TRBV19	TRBJ2-1	ASSKAGTSGSNEQF
.	TRBV2	TRBJ2-7	ASSDRELYEQY
.	TRBV7-3	TRBJ2-7	ASSSMGTASEQY
.	TRBV27	TRBJ2-2	ASTFSHNTGELF
.	TRBV19	TRBJ2-6	ASRRKGDPVLFGANVLT
few	TRBV10-1	TRBJ1-5	ASSRGLHQPQH
.	TRBV7-3	TRBJ2-1	ASSQTGPLSGQF
.	TRBV7-3	TRBJ1-2	ASSLTGQGAGYT
.	TRBV10-1	TRBJ1-5	ASSEGGQPQH
.	TRBV6-5	TRBJ2-7	ASSWDRGTEQY
.	TRBV6-5	TRBJ2-7	ASSYPTSAGSYEQY
once	TRBV7-3	TRBJ1-1	ASSLNGAGRNTEAF
.	TRBV18	TRBJ2-7	ASASSVGLAGVGSYEQY
.	TRBV29-1	TRBJ2-7	SVEGQTYEQY
.	TRBV19	TRBJ2-7	ASSIRETYEQY
.	TRBV25-1	TRBJ1-5	ASSESVGGASNQPQH
.	TRBV14	TRBJ2-3	ASSQDRLPFTDTQY
.	TRBV18	TRBJ1-5	ASSPGAEGQPQH
.	TRBV4-2	TRBJ2-1	ASSQVSLAGPNEQF
.	TRBV5-1	TRBJ1-4	ASSLGTGGSNEKLF
.	TRBV5-4	TRBJ2-5	ASRPTSGSLGETQY
.	TRBV7-2	TRBJ1-1	ASSSRGGYTEAF
.	TRBV5-4	TRBJ2-3	ASSSRTEADTQY
.	TRBV5-1	TRBJ2-6	ASGLSSGANVLT
once	TRBV5-6	TRBJ1-1	ASSFDWTEAF
.	TRBV11-3	TRBJ2-7	ASSRSTLAYEQY
.	TRBV5-5	TRBJ2-7	ASSLDRGVYEQY
.	TRBV19	TRBJ1-4	ASRTGDPTEKLF
.	TRBV28	TRBJ1-3	ASSFPRTGRNTIY
.	TRBV6-5	TRBJ2-7	ASRDRVTYEQY
.	TRBV7-2	TRBJ2-7	ASSPLAFHEQY
.	TRBV6-6	TRBJ2-5	ASTLGAMRLETQY
.	TRBV5-5	TRBJ2-7	ASSLGGTTYEQY
once	TRBV5-4	TRBJ1-1	ASSLETGRTEAF
.	TRBV18	TRBJ1-2	ASSPTDPYGYT
.	TRBV7-2	TRBJ1-2	ASSNFLTGWNGCT
.	TRBV12-5	TRBJ1-1	ASGLGGATEAF
.	TRBV6-5	TRBJ2-1	ASSYSLENEQF
.	TRBV11-3	TRBJ2-4	ASSLDFWEGKNIQY
.	TRBV5-4	TRBJ2-7	ASSLEGSYLGREQY
.	TRBV18	TRBJ1-5	ASSQGQGPNQPQH
.	TRBV2	TRBJ2-7	ASSVALGEY